Sequencing of this T cell receptor beta chain was carried out in a study of cytomegalovirus exposure and HLA in healthy donors. Researchers ran the PCR with 60 Vbeta and 13 Jbeta primers. Clones were read by immunoSEQ multiplex PCR, and TCRdb kept only the in-frame ones, dropping some. This sample has 90,000 to 120,000 clones, with over 70% found just once. A few counts support this clone. Sample: PBMCs. The receptor comes from a man aged 30 to 39 in good health and CMV-seronegative.

CDR3 nucleotides: TGCGCCAGCAGCCAAGAGGGACACTTCACCGGGGAGCTGTTTTTT. Its translation is CASSQEGHFTGELFF. The chain recombines TRBV4-1 with TRBJ2-2, with D possibly being TRBD1 (6 bases). The CDR3 has 15 amino acids. In germline, CDR1 is MGHRA, CDR2 YSYEKL. V was pared by 0 bases and J by 4 bases, with 9 bases between.